This entry lists 10 T cell receptor beta chains sequenced from one sample in a study of T cells in Graves' hyperthyroidism and ophthalmopathy (dated 2019 in TCRdb). The library was produced with multiplex PCR. Sequencing took place on an Illumina HiSeq 2000. The TCR beta CDR3 regions were amplified from the RNA transcripts. The first round of RT-PCR for the TCR CDR3 was performed with the HTBI primer set and the Qiagen OneStep RT-PCR kit. The raw public data were reprocessed by TCRdb itself: fastp quality trimming at Q25, MiXCR clonotype calling, in-frame beta chains only. Rows merge per CDR3 protein into single entries with the most common DNA and genes. This sample is represented by some 690,000 distinct CDR3 sequences; around 15% of them were singletons. The ten largest clones take up around 15% of the sample. The sample taken for sequencing was blood. These receptors all come from a man aged 50 to 60 with Graves' hyperthyroidism.

About this clonotype: A much larger clone differs by one base, so this may be a read error. The chain recombines TRBV6-4 with TRBJ2-1; 8 bases map to TRBD1. The germline gives CDR1 MRHNA, CDR2 SNTAGT. This CDR3 comprises 14 residues. CDR3 nucleotides: TGTGCCAGCAGCACAGGACAGGGCGGTAGTGAGCAGTCCTTC. Residues: CASSTGQGGSEQSF.

The chain recombines TRBV5-5 with TRBJ1-5; a possible D gene is TRBD1 (5 bases). The V end lost 4 bases, the J end lost 4 bases, and 12 bases lay between the germline ends. The CDR3 loop spans 14 amino acids. Germline V lookup: CDR1 SGHKS, CDR2 YYEKEE (reference sequence). DNA of the CDR3: TGTGCCAGCAGCGACGCCGGGGCAAATCAGCCCCAGCATTTT. Translation: CASSDAGANQPQHF.

There are many counts of this clonotype. V and J are TRBV10-3 and TRBJ2-1; TRBD2 aligns across 13 bases. Trimming cost V 1 base and J 7 bases; bases outside gene matches: 1. The CDR3 runs 15 residues. Germline-derived CDR1 and CDR2 are ENHRY and SYGVKD. The CDR3, as DNA: TGTGCCATCAGTGAGTGGACTAGCGGGAGTAATGAGCAGTTCTTC. It encodes CAISEWTSGSNEQFF.

This sequence joins TRBV5-1 and TRBJ1-6; 8 bases fit TRBD1. Germline V gene data show CDR1 as SGHRS and CDR2 as YFSETQ. Trimming cost V 5 bases and J 5 bases; bases outside gene matches: 3. The CDR3 runs to 14 residues. The CDR3 loop is CASRPTGDNSPLHF. CDR3 sequence (DNA): TGCGCCAGCAGACCGACAGGGGATAATTCACCCCTCCACTTT.

The gene calls are TRBV28 and TRBJ2-2; D gene uncertain. The CDR3 spans 14 residues. The V and J ends lost 3 bases and 1 base respectively, with 6 bases between them. From germline, CDR1 is MDHEN and CDR2 SYDVKM. The chain's CDR3 is CASSFKENTGELFF. As DNA, the CDR3 is TGTGCCAGCAGTTTTAAGGAGAACACCGGGGAGCTGTTTTTT.

On this clonotype: The junction does not match germline at one end; this may be a read error. CDR3 bases: TGTGCCGGCAGTTTAGTAGCGGGAGGGGGGACAGATACGCAGTATTTT. It is translated as CAGSLVAGGGTDTQYF. The chain couples TRBV27 to TRBJ2-3, with 11 positions matching TRBD2. The germline gives CDR1 MNHEY, CDR2 SMNVEV (reference sequence). There are 16 residues in the CDR3.

The V and J genes are TRBV7-9 and TRBJ2-1; TRBD2 matches 8 bases. The CDR3 consists of 15 residues. Looked up from germline, CDR1 is SEHNR and CDR2 is FQNEAQ (reference sequence). J lost 4 bases, V lost 1 base, and 3 bases had no gene match. CDR3 coding DNA: TGTGCCAGCAGCTTAGTGGGACTAGGGTACAATGAGCAGTTCTTC. This encodes CASSLVGLGYNEQFF.

The V call is TRBV6-5, the J call TRBJ2-7; possible D gene TRBD1, 6 bases. The CDR3 sequence is 17 residues long. The V end was cut by 3 bases, the J end by 1 base, with 19 bases between. CDR1 and CDR2 (germline): MNHEY, SVGAGI. DNA for the CDR3: TGTGCCAGCAGTTATACAACTTGGGACACCCGGTCCTACGAGCAGTACTTC. As protein: CASSYTTWDTRSYEQYF.

The V gene is TRBV7-2, the J gene TRBJ2-1; TRBD1 matches 7 bases. This CDR3 comprises 13 residues. The V and J ends lost 5 bases and 10 bases, in that order; junction bases with no gene match: 8. The germline V gene has CDR1 SGHTA and CDR2 FQGNSA. The CDR3 loop is CASSPRWDSEQFF. CDR3 DNA sequence: TGTGCCAGCAGCCCACGGTGGGACAGCGAGCAGTTCTTC.

In its sample, this clonotype was seen many times. This sequence joins TRBV2 and TRBJ2-7; D might be TRBD2 (6 bases). CDR1 and CDR2 (germline): SNHLY, FYNNEI. V was clipped by 6 bases and J by 3 bases, with 15 bases between them. The CDR3 has 14 amino acids. The CDR3 coding sequence is TGTGCCAGCAGAACGGGACTTATAAGCTACGAGCAGTACTTC. This sequence encodes CASRTGLISYEQYF.